The subject of this entry is one TCR beta chain. The data were produced by immunoSEQ multiplex PCR, yet TCRdb's version contains in-frame clones alone and is incomplete. The sample shows roughly 250,000 clones, 70% to 90% of them seen only once. This entry is derived from a study of blood T cell repertoires in COVID-19. The germline gives CDR1 ENHRY, CDR2 SYGVKD. The CDR3 loop spans 14 amino acids. Trimming cost V 6 bases and J 1 base, with 12 bases left between them. This clonotype was obtained from a man aged 35 to 55 with acute or convalescent COVID-19. The specimen was peripheral blood. The chain carries TRBV10-3 and TRBJ1-1, with a possible D match to TRBD1 (6 bases). The chain's CDR3 is CAISQGHPNTEAFF. Here the CDR3 DNA reads TGTGCCATCAGCCAGGGACATCCGAACACTGAAGCTTTCTTT.